This passage covers 18 T cell receptor beta chains from one sample sequenced in a study of PD-1 blockade in classical Hodgkin lymphoma. Clones were sequenced by immunoSEQ multiplex PCR, and TCRdb holds only the in-frame ones, with some missing. Here the sample spans some 21,000 clones, about 83% being singletons. Time point denoted: newly diagnosed, previously untreated cHL patient sample. Negative selection with magnets was how CD8+ T cells were isolated from the thawed PBMCs. The material sequenced was CD8+ T cells from blood. The receptor source for this set is a human donor with classical Hodgkin lymphoma.

This clone has only one observation. This chain uses TRBV28 with TRBJ2-7; D is ambiguous. The germline V and J ends were trimmed by 8 bases and 0 bases, with 14 bases remaining between them. The CDR3 has 14 amino acids. Germline CDR1 MDHEN, CDR2 SYDVKM. CDR3 nucleotide sequence: TGTGCCAGCCTGATCGGATTTAGCTCCTACGAGCAGTACTTC. Translation gives CASLIGFSSYEQYF.

The chain carries TRBV28 and TRBJ1-1; no firm D call. CDR1 is MDHEN and CDR2 is SYDVKM in the germline V gene. The CDR3 extends over 13 amino acids. Trimming left V 2 bases short and J 1 base short, with 5 bases between. In DNA form, the CDR3 reads TGTGCCAGCAGTTTACGGGGGAACACTGAAGCTTTCTTT. Amino acids: CASSLRGNTEAFF.

This sequence joins TRBV9 and TRBJ2-7; D possibly corresponds to TRBD1 (6 bases). Trimming stripped 0 bases from V and 1 base from J, with 8 bases between. Per the germline V gene, CDR1 is SGDLS and CDR2 is YYNGEE. This CDR3 is 14 amino acids long. CDR3 in DNA: TGTGCCAGCAGCGTAGCGCAGGGGTCCTACGAGCAGTACTTC. It is translated as CASSVAQGSYEQYF. Complete variable domain (other parts from reference TRBV9 and TRBJ2-7): DSGVTQTPKHLITATGQRVTLRCSPRSGDLSVYWYQQSLDQGLQFLIQYYNGEERAKGNILERFSAQQFPDLHSELNLSSLELGDSALYFCASSVAQGSYEQYFGPGTRLTVT.

J is TRBJ2-1 and V is TRBV9, with 8 positions matching TRBD2. J lost 8 bases, V lost 5 bases, and 12 bases had no gene match. CDR1 SGDLS and CDR2 YYNGEE come from the germline V gene. The CDR3 totals 15 residues. The chain's CDR3 is CASSATGGPGDEQFF. CDR3 DNA: TGTGCCAGCAGTGCCACGGGAGGGCCAGGGGATGAGCAGTTCTTC.

The chain links TRBV10-2 to TRBJ2-7, with D tentatively TRBD2 (5 bases). The CDR3 totals 12 residues. Per the germline V gene, CDR1 is WSHSY and CDR2 is SAAADI. Trimming stripped 6 bases from V and 2 bases from J, with 8 bases between. The CDR3 DNA reads TGCGCCAGCAGCACTAGTGCCTACGAGCAGTACTTC. Its protein product is CASSTSAYEQYF.

This chain uses TRBV10-3 with TRBJ2-3; the D call may be TRBD1 or TRBD2 (6 bases each). The V and J ends lost 9 bases and 0 bases respectively, with 19 bases between them. Germline CDR1 reads ENHRY; CDR2 reads SYGVKD. CDR3 length: 16 amino acids. CDR3 sequence reads: CAISDGGTASTDTQYF. The DNA for the CDR3 is TGTGCCATATCTGACGGGGGCACAGCTAGCACAGATACGCAGTATTTT.

This chain uses TRBV4-1 with TRBJ2-1; tentative D call: TRBD2 (6 bases). Germline V gene lookup returns CDR1 MGHRA and CDR2 YSYEKL. Deletions cut 3 bases from V and 0 bases from J, with 12 bases between. There are 16 residues in the CDR3. The DNA of the CDR3 is TGCGCCAGCAGCCACCTTAGCGGAAGCTCCTACAATGAGCAGTTCTTC. Translating it yields CASSHLSGSSYNEQFF.

This clone was observed a single time. The genes are TRBV7-6 and TRBJ2-7, with D possibly matching TRBD2 (5 bases). This CDR3 has 12 amino acids. V lost 5 bases and J lost 6, with 11 bases in between. The germline V gene has CDR1 SGHVS and CDR2 FNYEAQ. The CDR3 coding sequence is TGTGCCAGCAGCCCCCGGGCGGGCGAGCAGTACTTC. Translated: CASSPRAGEQYF.

The chain carries TRBV6-5 and TRBJ2-1, with 8 bases fitting TRBD2. Unmatched junction bases numbered 7, after V lost 5 bases and J lost 7 bases. The CDR3 spans 14 residues. The germline gives CDR1 MNHEY, CDR2 SVGAGI. For the CDR3, the DNA is TGTGCCAGCAGTCCTCGGGAGGGCCAAAATGAGCAGTTCTTC. This sequence encodes CASSPREGQNEQFF.

The rearrangement links TRBV27 to TRBJ1-1; tentatively, D is TRBD1 (5 bases). V was cut by 3 bases and J by 3 bases, with 8 bases left in between. This CDR3 spans 13 amino acids. Germline V gene lookup returns CDR1 MNHEY and CDR2 SMNVEV (reference sequence). The CDR3 sequence is CASSLGRDTEAFF. As DNA, the CDR3 is TGTGCCAGCAGTTTGGGCAGGGACACTGAAGCTTTCTTT.

The V and J genes are TRBV9 and TRBJ2-5, with 7 positions matching TRBD1. V lost 0 bases and J lost 1; bases outside the gene matches: 3. Germline loops: CDR1 SGDLS, CDR2 YYNGEE. The CDR3 spans 15 residues. The CDR3 loop is CASSVDGQAQETQYF. In DNA, the CDR3 is TGTGCCAGCAGCGTAGACGGACAGGCCCAAGAGACCCAGTACTTC.

The V and J genes are TRBV4-3 and TRBJ2-3, with D perhaps matching TRBD2 (5 bases). This CDR3 comprises 16 residues. The V gene's germline CDR1 is LGHNA and CDR2 YSLEER. Trimming shortened V by 5 bases and J by 0 bases, and 15 bases separated the two germline ends. CDR3 amino acids: CASSSWTETSTDTQYF. CDR3 in DNA: TGCGCCAGCAGCTCGTGGACTGAGACTAGCACAGATACGCAGTATTTT.

The chain is built from TRBV7-9 and TRBJ2-2, with unresolved D. CDR3 length: 13 amino acids. CDR1 is SEHNR, CDR2 FQNEAQ, per germline (reference sequence). V was clipped by 3 bases and J by 1 base, with 3 bases between them. The CDR3 nucleotides read TGTGCCAGCAGCTTCGGGAACACCGGGGAGCTGTTTTTT. Translation gives CASSFGNTGELFF.

The chain links TRBV18 to TRBJ1-4; D is ambiguous. The CDR3 consists of 13 residues. Germline values: CDR1 KGHSH, CDR2 LQKENI. Trimming left V 3 bases short and J 5 bases short, with 7 bases between. CDR3 in amino acids: CASSPGRNEKLFF. CDR3 sequence (DNA): TGTGCCAGCTCACCGGGCAGAAATGAAAAACTGTTTTTT.

The rearrangement joins TRBV7-2 to TRBJ2-3; D not resolved. CDR3 length equals 11 residues. V lost 4 bases to trimming and J lost 3 bases, with 2 bases between them. From germline, CDR1 is SGHTA and CDR2 FQGNSA. CDR3 sequence (DNA): TGTGCCAGCAGCTCGACAGATACGCAGTATTTT. Translating it yields CASSSTDTQYF.

The CDR3 sequence: CASSWERGSYEQYF. In DNA form, the CDR3 reads TGCGCCAGCAGCTGGGAACGGGGGTCCTACGAGCAGTACTTC. V usage is TRBV5-1 and J usage is TRBJ2-7, with a tentative D call TRBD2 (6 bases). In germline, CDR1 is SGHRS, CDR2 YFSETQ. The V end was cut by 3 bases, the J end by 1 base, with 11 bases between. The CDR3 has 14 residues. Drawing the rest from reference TRBV5-1 and TRBJ2-7, the complete variable domain is KAGVTQTPRYLIKTRGQQVTLSCSPISGHRSVSWYQQTPGQGLQFLFEYFSETQRNKGNFPGRFSGRQFSNSRSEMNVSTLELGDSALYLCASSWERGSYEQYFGPGTRLTVT.

This rearrangement joins TRBV20-1 to TRBJ1-2; no definite D call. Between the trimmed V and J ends, which lost 0 bases and 8 bases, there was a span of 7 bases. Looked up from germline, CDR1 is DFQATT and CDR2 is SNEGSKA (reference sequence). The CDR3 runs to 11 residues. CDR3 sequence: CSARDTGGYTF. CDR3 bases: TGCAGTGCTAGAGATACCGGAGGCTACACCTTC.

The count of this clone is one. The rearrangement links TRBV11-2 to TRBJ2-5; D not resolved. The J call may be mistaken, given a closer DNA end match to TRBJ2-7. There are 13 residues in the CDR3. CDR1 is SGHAT, CDR2 FQNNGV, per germline. CDR3 protein: CASSPVPSYEQYF. CDR3 nucleotides: TGTGCCAGCAGCCCCGTCCCCTCCTACGAGCAGTACTTC.